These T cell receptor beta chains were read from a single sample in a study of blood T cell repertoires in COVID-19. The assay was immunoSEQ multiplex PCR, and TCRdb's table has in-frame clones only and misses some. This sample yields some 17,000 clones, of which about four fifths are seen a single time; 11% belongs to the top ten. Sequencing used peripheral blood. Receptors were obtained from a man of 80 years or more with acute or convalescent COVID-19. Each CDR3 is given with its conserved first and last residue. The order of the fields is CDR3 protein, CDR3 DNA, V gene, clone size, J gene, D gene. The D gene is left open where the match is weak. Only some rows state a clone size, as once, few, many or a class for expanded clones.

CDR3aa: CASSVITNTGELFF
CDR3nt: TGTGCCAGCAGCGTTATCACTAACACCGGGGAGCTGTTTTTT
v_gene: TRBV9
abundance: NA
j_gene: TRBJ2-2
d_gene: NA

CDR3aa: CAWTGRDYPSNTGELFF
CDR3nt: TGTGCCTGGACCGGCAGGGACTACCCTTCGAACACCGGGGAGCTGTTTTTT
v_gene: TRBV30
abundance: NA
j_gene: TRBJ2-2
d_gene: TRBD2

CDR3aa: CASSDWGDTEAFF
CDR3nt: TGTGCCAGCAGTGATTGGGGGGACACTGAAGCTTTCTTT
v_gene: TRBV25-1
abundance: few
j_gene: TRBJ1-1
d_gene: NA

CDR3aa: CASSRRGTGGGSNTGELFF
CDR3nt: TGTGCCAGCAGCCGAAGAGGGACAGGGGGAGGTTCGAACACCGGGGAGCTGTTTTTT
v_gene: TRBV7-6
abundance: NA
j_gene: TRBJ2-2
d_gene: TRBD1

CDR3aa: CASSLGTGVNEQYF
CDR3nt: TGTGCCAGCAGCTTAGGAACGGGGGTCAACGAGCAGTACTTC
v_gene: TRBV11-2
abundance: NA
j_gene: TRBJ2-7
d_gene: NA

CDR3aa: CASSLPNTDTQYF
CDR3nt: TGTGCCAGCAGTCTACCCAACACAGATACGCAGTATTTT
v_gene: TRBV12-3/TRBV12-4
abundance: once
j_gene: TRBJ2-3
d_gene: NA

CDR3aa: CASAASYNSPLHF
CDR3nt: TGTGCCAGCGCGGCCTCCTATAATTCACCCCTCCACTTT
v_gene: TRBV14
abundance: few
j_gene: TRBJ1-6
d_gene: NA

CDR3aa: CASISAGRRSFF
CDR3nt: TGTGCCAGTATTTCCGCGGGGCGGAGGTCTTTCTTT
v_gene: TRBV19
abundance: NA
j_gene: TRBJ1-1
d_gene: NA

CDR3aa: CASSQGPRGGSGANVLTF
CDR3nt: TGTGCCAGCAGCCAAGGTCCGCGGGGGGGCTCTGGGGCCAACGTCCTGACTTTC
v_gene: TRBV3-1/TRBV3-2
abundance: NA
j_gene: TRBJ2-6
d_gene: TRBD2

CDR3aa: CASSFSPGQDTEAFF
CDR3nt: TGTGCCAGCAGCTTCAGCCCGGGACAGGACACTGAAGCTTTCTTT
v_gene: TRBV5-6
abundance: NA
j_gene: TRBJ1-1
d_gene: TRBD1

CDR3aa: CASSQDFEVLRGYTF
CDR3nt: TGCGCCAGCAGCCAAGATTTTGAGGTCCTAAGGGGCTACACCTTC
v_gene: TRBV4-1
abundance: NA
j_gene: TRBJ1-2
d_gene: NA

CDR3aa: CASSALAGGISTDTQYF
CDR3nt: TGTGCCAGCAGTGCCTTGGCGGGGGGGATTAGCACAGATACGCAGTATTTT
v_gene: TRBV6-1
abundance: NA
j_gene: TRBJ2-3
d_gene: TRBD2

CDR3aa: CASSGRRLAGSTDTQYF
CDR3nt: TGTGCCAGCAGTGGCCGGAGACTAGCGGGGAGCACAGATACGCAGTATTTT
v_gene: TRBV7-9
abundance: hyperexpanded
j_gene: TRBJ2-3
d_gene: TRBD2

CDR3aa: CASSAGLASYEQYF
CDR3nt: TGTGCCAGCAGCGCTGGACTCGCCTCCTACGAGCAGTACTTC
v_gene: TRBV7-2
abundance: NA
j_gene: TRBJ2-7
d_gene: NA

CDR3aa: CSVRPHGGNEKLFF
CDR3nt: TGCAGCGTTCGCCCTCACGGGGGGAATGAAAAACTGTTTTTT
v_gene: TRBV29-1
abundance: NA
j_gene: TRBJ1-4
d_gene: NA

CDR3aa: CASSRTAQETQYF
CDR3nt: TGTGCCAGCTCAAGGACAGCTCAAGAGACCCAGTACTTC
v_gene: TRBV18
abundance: NA
j_gene: TRBJ2-5
d_gene: NA

CDR3aa: CASSSSSGYGYTF
CDR3nt: TGTGCCAGCAGCTCGTCCTCGGGGTATGGCTACACCTTC
v_gene: TRBV7-9
abundance: NA
j_gene: TRBJ1-2
d_gene: NA

CDR3aa: CASSLLETQYF
CDR3nt: TGTGCCAGCAGCCTACTTGAGACCCAGTACTTC
v_gene: TRBV12-3/TRBV12-4
abundance: NA
j_gene: TRBJ2-5
d_gene: NA

CDR3aa: CASSLRKNTEAFF
CDR3nt: TGTGCCAGCAGTTTGCGGAAGAACACTGAAGCTTTCTTT
v_gene: TRBV12-3/TRBV12-4
abundance: NA
j_gene: TRBJ1-1
d_gene: NA

CDR3aa: CASSPQTGVNTEAFF
CDR3nt: TGTGCCAGCAGTCCCCAAACAGGAGTGAACACTGAAGCTTTCTTT
v_gene: TRBV27
abundance: once
j_gene: TRBJ1-1
d_gene: NA

CDR3aa: CASSGQGWSYEQYF
CDR3nt: TGTGCCAGCAGTGGACAGGGATGGTCCTACGAGCAGTACTTC
v_gene: TRBV25-1
abundance: NA
j_gene: TRBJ2-7
d_gene: TRBD1

CDR3aa: CASSQQHPFYGYTF
CDR3nt: TGCGCCAGCAGCCAACAACACCCTTTCTATGGCTACACCTTC
v_gene: TRBV4-3
abundance: NA
j_gene: TRBJ1-2
d_gene: NA

CDR3aa: CASGQTGGRQPQHF
CDR3nt: TGTGCTAGTGGCCAGACAGGGGGTCGTCAGCCCCAGCATTTT
v_gene: TRBV12-5
abundance: NA
j_gene: TRBJ1-5
d_gene: TRBD1

CDR3aa: CASSVTSGGETGELFF
CDR3nt: TGTGCCAGCAGCGTAACTAGCGGGGGGGAAACCGGGGAGCTGTTTTTT
v_gene: TRBV9
abundance: once
j_gene: TRBJ2-2
d_gene: TRBD2